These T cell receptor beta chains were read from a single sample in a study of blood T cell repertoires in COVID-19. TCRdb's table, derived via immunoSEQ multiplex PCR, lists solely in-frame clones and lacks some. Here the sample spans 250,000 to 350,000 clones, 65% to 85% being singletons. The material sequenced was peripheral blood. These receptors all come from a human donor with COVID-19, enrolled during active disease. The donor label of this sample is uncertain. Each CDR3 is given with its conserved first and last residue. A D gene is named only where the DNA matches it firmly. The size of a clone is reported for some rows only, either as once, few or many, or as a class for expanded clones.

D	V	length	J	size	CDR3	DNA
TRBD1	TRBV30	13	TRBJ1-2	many	CAWSVQGAYGYTF	TGTGCCTGGAGTGTACAGGGGGCCTATGGCTACACCTTC
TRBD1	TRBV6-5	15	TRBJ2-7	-	CASSPRQGVSYEQYF	TGTGCCAGCAGTCCACGACAGGGGGTCTCCTACGAGCAGTACTTC
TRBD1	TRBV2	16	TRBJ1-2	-	CASSPPYSGQGYGYTF	TGTGCCAGCAGCCCCCCCTATTCGGGACAGGGCTATGGCTACACCTTC
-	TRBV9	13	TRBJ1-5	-	CASGRQDNQPQHF	TGTGCCAGCGGGAGACAGGACAATCAGCCCCAGCATTTT
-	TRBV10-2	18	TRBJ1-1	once	CASSESGLGRVSSTEAFF	TGCGCCAGCAGTGAGTCGGGGTTGGGCAGGGTTAGTTCCACTGAAGCTTTCTTT
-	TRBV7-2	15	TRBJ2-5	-	CASSLAEARGETQYF	TGTGCCAGCAGCTTAGCGGAGGCACGAGGAGAGACCCAGTACTTC
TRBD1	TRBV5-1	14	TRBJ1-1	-	CASSLGQGGPEAFF	TGCGCCAGCAGCCTTGGACAGGGGGGGCCTGAAGCTTTCTTT
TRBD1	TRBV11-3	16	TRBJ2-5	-	CASSAGTGLPQETQYF	TGTGCCAGCAGCGCCGGGACAGGGCTTCCCCAAGAGACCCAGTACTTC
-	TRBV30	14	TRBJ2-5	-	CAWSVRRYQETQYF	TGTGCCTGGAGTGTACGCAGGTACCAAGAGACCCAGTACTTC
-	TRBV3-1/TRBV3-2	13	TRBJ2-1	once	CASSQDRFNEQFF	TGTGCCAGCAGCCAAGACCGTTTCAATGAGCAGTTCTTC
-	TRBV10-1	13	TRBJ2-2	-	CASSEPLTGELFF	TGCGCCAGCAGTGAACCACTCACCGGGGAGCTGTTTTTT
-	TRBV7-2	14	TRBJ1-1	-	CASSLQGRDTEAFF	TGTGCCAGCAGCTTACAGGGCCGGGACACTGAAGCTTTCTTT
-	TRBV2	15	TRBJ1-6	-	CASTADSSYNSPLHF	TGTGCCAGCACCGCGGACAGCTCCTATAATTCACCCCTCCACTTT
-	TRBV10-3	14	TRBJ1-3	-	CAIVQDKSSNTIYF	TGTGCCATCGTCCAGGACAAGTCCTCGAACACCATATATTTT
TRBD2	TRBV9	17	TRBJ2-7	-	CASSAGTSGRWVYEQYF	TGTGCCAGCAGCGCCGGGACTAGCGGGAGATGGGTCTACGAGCAGTACTTC
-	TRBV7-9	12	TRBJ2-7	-	CASSFNSYEQYF	TGTGCCAGCAGCTTTAATAGCTACGAGCAGTACTTC
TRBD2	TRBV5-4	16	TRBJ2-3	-	CASSPGGGRYTDTQYF	TGTGCCAGCAGCCCTGGGGGGGGGAGATACACAGATACGCAGTATTTT
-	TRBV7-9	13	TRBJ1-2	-	CASSFLEVDGYTF	TGTGCCAGCAGTTTTTTAGAGGTTGATGGCTACACCTTC
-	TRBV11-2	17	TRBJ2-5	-	CASSRSGVLTYQETQYF	TGTGCCAGCAGCCGTTCGGGGGTCTTAACGTACCAAGAGACCCAGTACTTC
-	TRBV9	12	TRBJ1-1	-	CASSGQGTEAFF	TGTGCCAGCAGCGGTCAGGGGACTGAAGCTTTCTTT
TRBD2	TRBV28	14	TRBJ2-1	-	CASSLWREGREQFF	TGTGCCAGCAGTTTATGGAGGGAGGGCCGGGAGCAGTTCTTC
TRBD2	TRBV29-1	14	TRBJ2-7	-	CSVRTGTSGYEQYF	TGCAGCGTGAGAACCGGGACTAGCGGATACGAGCAGTACTTC
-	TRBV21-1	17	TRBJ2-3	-	CASSKCDRGHSTDTQYF	TGTGCCAGCAGCAAATGTGACAGGGGGCACAGCACAGATACGCAGTATTTT
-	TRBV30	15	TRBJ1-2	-	CAWSTLDGGPYGYTF	TGTGCCTGGAGTACGCTGGACGGAGGCCCCTATGGCTACACCTTC
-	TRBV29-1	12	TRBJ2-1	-	CSVPPSYNEQFF	TGCAGCGTACCCCCGAGCTACAATGAGCAGTTCTTC
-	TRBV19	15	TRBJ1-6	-	CASSMYRANNSPLHF	TGTGCCAGTAGTATGTACAGGGCCAATAATTCACCCCTCCACTTT
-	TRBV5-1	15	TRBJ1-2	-	CASSLAGGIDYGYTF	TGCGCCAGCAGCTTGGCCGGGGGGATAGACTATGGCTACACCTTC
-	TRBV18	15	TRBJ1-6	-	CASSPGGGVSSPLHF	TGTGCCAGCTCACCGGGGGGAGGGGTGAGTTCACCCCTCCACTTT
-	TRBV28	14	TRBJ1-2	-	CASQEVLGDYGYTF	TGTGCCAGCCAGGAGGTACTCGGGGACTATGGCTACACCTTC
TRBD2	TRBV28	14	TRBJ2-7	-	CASSFPSRGGEQYF	TGTGCCAGCAGTTTTCCCTCCCGGGGGGGCGAGCAGTACTTC
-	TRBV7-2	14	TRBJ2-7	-	CASSLGGNSYEQYF	TGTGCCAGCAGCTTAGGAGGGAACTCCTACGAGCAGTACTTC
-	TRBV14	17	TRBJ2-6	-	CASSQGTGFWGANVLTF	TGTGCCAGCAGCCAAGGGACGGGGTTTTGGGGGGCCAACGTCCTGACTTTC
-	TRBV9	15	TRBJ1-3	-	CASSVFGDSGNTIYF	TGTGCCAGCAGCGTCTTCGGGGACTCTGGAAACACCATATATTTT
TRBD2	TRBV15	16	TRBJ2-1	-	CATSRATGRAYNEQFF	TGTGCCACCAGCAGGGCGACGGGGAGGGCCTACAATGAGCAGTTCTTC
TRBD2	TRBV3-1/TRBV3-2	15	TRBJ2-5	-	CASELAGGFEETQYF	TGTGCCAGCGAGCTAGCGGGAGGGTTTGAGGAGACCCAGTACTTC
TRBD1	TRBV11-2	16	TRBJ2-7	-	CASSVASGTVPYEQYF	TGTGCCAGCAGCGTAGCCTCCGGGACAGTACCCTACGAGCAGTACTTC
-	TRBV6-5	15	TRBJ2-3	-	CASSYSREYTDTQYF	TGTGCCAGCAGTTACTCGAGAGAGTACACAGATACGCAGTATTTT
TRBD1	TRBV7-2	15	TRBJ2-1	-	CASSLLTGGYNEQFF	TGTGCCAGCAGCTTATTGACAGGGGGGTACAATGAGCAGTTCTTC
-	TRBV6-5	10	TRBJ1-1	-	CASRATEAFF	TGTGCCAGCAGGGCCACTGAAGCTTTCTTT
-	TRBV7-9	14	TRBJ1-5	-	CASSQGGGRQPQHF	TGTGCCAGCAGCCAAGGTGGAGGGCGACAGCCCCAGCATTTT
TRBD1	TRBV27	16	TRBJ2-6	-	CASKRQGESGANVLTF	TGTGCCAGCAAACGACAGGGGGAATCTGGGGCCAACGTCCTGACTTTC
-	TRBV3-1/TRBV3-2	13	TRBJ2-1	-	CASRLSSYNEQFF	TGTGCCAGCCGATTGAGCTCCTACAATGAGCAGTTCTTC
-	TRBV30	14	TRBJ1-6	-	CAWSVAGRNSPLHF	TGTGCCTGGAGTGTAGCGGGACGTAATTCACCCCTCCACTTT
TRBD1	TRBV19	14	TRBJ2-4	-	CASSKGQGKDIQYF	TGTGCCAGTAGTAAAGGACAGGGGAAGGACATTCAGTACTTC
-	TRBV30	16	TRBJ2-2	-	CAWSVPGRVDTGELFF	TGTGCCTGGAGTGTACCGGGCAGGGTAGACACCGGGGAGCTGTTTTTT
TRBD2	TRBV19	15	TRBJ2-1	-	CASSPEGLAGNEQFF	TGTGCCAGTAGCCCCGAGGGGCTAGCGGGCAATGAGCAGTTCTTC
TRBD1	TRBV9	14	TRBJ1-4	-	CASNLGQDNEKLFF	TGTGCCAGCAACCTGGGACAGGATAATGAAAAACTGTTTTTT
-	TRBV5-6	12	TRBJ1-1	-	CASSVPGLEAFF	TGTGCCAGCAGCGTACCGGGACTGGAGGCTTTCTTT
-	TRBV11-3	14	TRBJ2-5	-	CASSPTRGSETQYF	TGTGCCAGCAGCCCCACTCGAGGGAGCGAGACCCAGTACTTC
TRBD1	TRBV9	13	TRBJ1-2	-	CASSTGTAHGYTF	TGTGCCAGCAGCACCGGGACAGCCCATGGCTACACCTTC
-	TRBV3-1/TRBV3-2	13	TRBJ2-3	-	CASSQARGDTQYF	TGTGCCAGCAGCCAAGCACGGGGAGATACGCAGTATTTT
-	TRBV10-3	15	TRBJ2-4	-	CAISEGGAAKNIQYF	TGTGCCATCAGTGAGGGGGGCGCAGCCAAAAACATTCAGTACTTC
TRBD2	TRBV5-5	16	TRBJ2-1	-	CASSSILAGGGDEQFF	TGTGCCAGCAGCTCTATACTAGCGGGAGGGGGGGATGAGCAGTTCTTC
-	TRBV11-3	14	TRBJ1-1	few	CASSLGPRNTEAFF	TGTGCCAGCAGCTTGGGCCCCAGAAACACTGAAGCTTTCTTT